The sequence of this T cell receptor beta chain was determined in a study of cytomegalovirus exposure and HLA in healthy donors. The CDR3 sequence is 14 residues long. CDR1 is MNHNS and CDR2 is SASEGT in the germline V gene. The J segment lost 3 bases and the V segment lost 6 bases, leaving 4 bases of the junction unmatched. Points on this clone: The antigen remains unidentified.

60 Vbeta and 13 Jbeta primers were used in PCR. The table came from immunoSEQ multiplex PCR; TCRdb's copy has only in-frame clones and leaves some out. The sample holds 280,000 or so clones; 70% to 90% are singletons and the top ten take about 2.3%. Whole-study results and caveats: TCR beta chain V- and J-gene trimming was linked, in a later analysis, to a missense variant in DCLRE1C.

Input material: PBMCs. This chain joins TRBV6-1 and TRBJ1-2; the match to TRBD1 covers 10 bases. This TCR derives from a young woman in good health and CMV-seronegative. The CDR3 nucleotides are TGTGCCAGCAGCAGACAGGGGGCGGACTATGGCTACACCTTC. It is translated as CASSRQGADYGYTF.